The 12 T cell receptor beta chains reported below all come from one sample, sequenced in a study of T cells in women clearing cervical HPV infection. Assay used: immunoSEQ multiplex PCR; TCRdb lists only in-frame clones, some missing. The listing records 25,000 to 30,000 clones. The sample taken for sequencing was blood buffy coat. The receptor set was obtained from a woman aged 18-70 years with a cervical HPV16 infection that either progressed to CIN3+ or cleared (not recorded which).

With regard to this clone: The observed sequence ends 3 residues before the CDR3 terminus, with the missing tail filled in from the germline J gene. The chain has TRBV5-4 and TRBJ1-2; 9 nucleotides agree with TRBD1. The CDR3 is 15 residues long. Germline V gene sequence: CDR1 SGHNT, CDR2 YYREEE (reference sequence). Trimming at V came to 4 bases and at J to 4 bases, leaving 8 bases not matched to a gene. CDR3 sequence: CASSARTGELYGYTF. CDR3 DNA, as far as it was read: TGTGCCAGCAGCGCCAGGACAGGGGAACTCTATGGC.

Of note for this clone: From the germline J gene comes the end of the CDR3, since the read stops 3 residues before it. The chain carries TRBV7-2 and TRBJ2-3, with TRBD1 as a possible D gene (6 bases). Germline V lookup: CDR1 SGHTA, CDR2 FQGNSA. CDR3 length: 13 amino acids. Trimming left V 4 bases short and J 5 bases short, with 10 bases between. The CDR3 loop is CASSSHREDTQYF. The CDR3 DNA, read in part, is TGTGCCAGCAGCTCCCACAGGGAAGATACG.

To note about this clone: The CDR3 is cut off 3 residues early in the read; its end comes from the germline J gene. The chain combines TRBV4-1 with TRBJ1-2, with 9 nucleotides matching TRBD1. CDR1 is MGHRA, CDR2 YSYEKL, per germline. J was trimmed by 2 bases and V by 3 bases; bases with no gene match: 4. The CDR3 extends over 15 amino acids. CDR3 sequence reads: CASSQTGQGNYGYTF. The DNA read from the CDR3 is TGCGCCAGCAGCCAGACTGGACAGGGGAACTATGGC.

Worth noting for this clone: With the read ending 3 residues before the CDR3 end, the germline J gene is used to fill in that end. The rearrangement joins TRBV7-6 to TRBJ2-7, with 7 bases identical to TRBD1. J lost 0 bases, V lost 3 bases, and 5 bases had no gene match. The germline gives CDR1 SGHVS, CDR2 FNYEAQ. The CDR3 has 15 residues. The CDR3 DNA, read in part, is TGTGCCAGCAGCTTTAAGCCAGGGGGCTCCTACGAG. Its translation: CASSFKPGGSYE. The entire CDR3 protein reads CASSFKPGGSYEQYF.

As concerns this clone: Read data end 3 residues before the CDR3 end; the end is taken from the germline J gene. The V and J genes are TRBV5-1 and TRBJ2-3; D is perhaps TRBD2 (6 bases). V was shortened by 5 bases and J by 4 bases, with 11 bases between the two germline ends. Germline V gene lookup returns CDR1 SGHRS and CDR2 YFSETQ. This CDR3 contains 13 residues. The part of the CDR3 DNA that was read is TGCGCCAGCAGTCCCACGGGGGCAGATACG. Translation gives CASSPTGADT. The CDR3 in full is CASSPTGADTQYF. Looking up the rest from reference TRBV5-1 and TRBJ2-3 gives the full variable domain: KAGVTQTPRYLIKTRGQQVTLSCSPISGHRSVSWYQQTPGQGLQFLFEYFSETQRNKGNFPGRFSGRQFSNSRSEMNVSTLELGDSALYLCASSPTGADTQYFGPGTRLTVL.

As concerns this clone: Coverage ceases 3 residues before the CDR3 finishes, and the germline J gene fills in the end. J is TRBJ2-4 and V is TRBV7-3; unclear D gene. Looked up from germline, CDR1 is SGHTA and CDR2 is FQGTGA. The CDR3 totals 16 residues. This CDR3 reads CASSLSSSKSNYGQYF. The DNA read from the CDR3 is TGTGCCAGCAGCTTAAGCTCAAGTAAGAGCAACTATGGT. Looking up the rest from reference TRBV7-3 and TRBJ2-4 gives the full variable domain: GAGVSQTPSNKVTEKGKYVELRCDPISGHTALYWYRQSLGQGPEFLIYFQGTGAADDSGLPNDRFFAVRPEGSVSTLKIQRTERGDSAVYLCASSLSSSKSNYGQYFGAGTRLSVL.

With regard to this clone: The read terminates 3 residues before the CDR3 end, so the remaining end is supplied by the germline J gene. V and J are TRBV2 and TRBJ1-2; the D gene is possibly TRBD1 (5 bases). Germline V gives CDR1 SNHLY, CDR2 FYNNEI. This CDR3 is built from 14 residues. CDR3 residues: CASTGLQPSYDYTF. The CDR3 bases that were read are TGTGCCAGCACGGGACTCCAACCCTCCTACGAC.

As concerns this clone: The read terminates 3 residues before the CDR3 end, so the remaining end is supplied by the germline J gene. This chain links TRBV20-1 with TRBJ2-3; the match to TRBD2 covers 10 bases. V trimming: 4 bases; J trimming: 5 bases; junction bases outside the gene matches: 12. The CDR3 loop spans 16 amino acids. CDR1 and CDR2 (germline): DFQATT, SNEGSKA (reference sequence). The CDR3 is CSATRLGAGGGDTQYF. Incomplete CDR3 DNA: TGCAGTGCTACACGATTAGGAGCGGGGGGGGGAGATACG.

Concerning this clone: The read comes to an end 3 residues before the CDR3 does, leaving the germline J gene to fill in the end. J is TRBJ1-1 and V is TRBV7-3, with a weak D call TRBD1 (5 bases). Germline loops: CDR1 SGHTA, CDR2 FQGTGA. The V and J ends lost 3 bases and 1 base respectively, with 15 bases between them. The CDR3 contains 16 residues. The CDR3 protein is CASSFTSTGGNTEAFF. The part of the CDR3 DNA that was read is TGTGCCAGCAGCTTTACTTCAACCGGGGGGAACACTGAA.

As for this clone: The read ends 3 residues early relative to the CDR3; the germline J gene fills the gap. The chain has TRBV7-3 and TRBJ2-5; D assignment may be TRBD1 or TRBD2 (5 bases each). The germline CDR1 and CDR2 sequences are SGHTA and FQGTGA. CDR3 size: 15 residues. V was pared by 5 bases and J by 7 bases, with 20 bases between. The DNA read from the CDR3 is TGTGCCAGCAGCCCCATTGTTGGGGCGAGGGGGACC. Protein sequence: CASSPIVGARGT. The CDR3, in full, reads CASSPIVGARGTQYF.

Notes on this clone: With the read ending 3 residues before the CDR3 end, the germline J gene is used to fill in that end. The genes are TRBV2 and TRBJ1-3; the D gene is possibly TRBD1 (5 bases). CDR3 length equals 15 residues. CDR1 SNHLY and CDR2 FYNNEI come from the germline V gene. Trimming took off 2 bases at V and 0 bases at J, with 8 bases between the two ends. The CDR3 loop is CASSERGISGNTIYF. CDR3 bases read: TGTGCCAGCAGTGAAAGGGGCATCTCTGGAAACACC.

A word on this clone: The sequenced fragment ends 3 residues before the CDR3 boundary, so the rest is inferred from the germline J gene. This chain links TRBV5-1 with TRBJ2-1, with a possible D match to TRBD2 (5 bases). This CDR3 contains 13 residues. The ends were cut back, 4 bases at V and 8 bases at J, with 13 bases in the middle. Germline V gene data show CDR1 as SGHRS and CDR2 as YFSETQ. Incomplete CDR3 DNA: TGCGCCAGCAGCCCCCGTGGAGCGGATGAG. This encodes CASSPRGADE. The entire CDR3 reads CASSPRGADEQFF.